This TCR beta chain was documented in a study of blood T cell repertoires in COVID-19. The CDR3 totals 15 residues. Germline V CDR1 and CDR2: MNHEY, SVGAGI. V lost 6 bases and J lost 4; bases outside the gene matches: 7. Assay: immunoSEQ multiplex PCR; the TCRdb copy retains only in-frame clones and omits some. Found here are about 210,000 clones, over 75% of them singletons; the top ten hold 2% to 3%. V usage is TRBV6-5 and J usage is TRBJ2-1; 9 positions match TRBD2. This TCR was recovered from a woman aged 70-85 years with COVID-19, enrolled during active disease. Sequencing was done on a sample of peripheral blood. The CDR3 region has the DNA TGTGCCAGCAGGGAGACTAGCGGCTCTTACAATGAGCAGTTCTTC. Amino acids: CASRETSGSYNEQFF.